The 3 T cell receptor beta chains listed next were all sequenced from one sample in a study of T cell responses to AZD1222 COVID-19 vaccine. Profiling relied on immunoSEQ multiplex PCR, and the TCRdb table lists in-frame clones only, not all of them. The sample holds 150,000 to 200,000 clones, around 94% seen once. This specimen was peripheral blood, taken on day 0 of AZD1222 vaccination. All receptors come from an adult in good health.

The chain carries TRBV6-2 or TRBV6-3 and TRBJ2-7; D is uncertain. The germline V gene encodes CDR1 MNHEY and CDR2 SVGEGT. V lost 5 bases to trimming and J lost 7 bases, with 15 bases between them. The CDR3 is 13 amino acids. CDR3 amino acids: CASSTFLLGEQYV. The CDR3 DNA sequence: TGTGCCAGCAGTACCTTCCTCCTCGGAGAGCAGTACGTC.

The chain couples TRBV19 to TRBJ1-5; D call uncertain. V shed 7 bases and J shed 2 bases, with 15 bases lying between them. Germline V gene sequence: CDR1 LNHDA, CDR2 SQIVND (reference sequence). This CDR3 spans 15 amino acids. The CDR3 sequence: CASTPGSRGNQPQHF. The CDR3, as DNA: TGTGCCAGTACCCCAGGTAGCCGAGGCAATCAGCCCCAGCATTTT. Combining the CDR3 with reference TRBV19 and TRBJ1-5 gives the whole variable domain DGGITQSPKYLFRKEGQNVTLSCEQNLNHDAMYWYRQDPGQGLRLIYYSQIVNDFQKGDIAEGYSVSREKKESFPLTVTSAQKNPTAFYLCASTPGSRGNQPQHFGDGTRLSIL.

This clone has more than one count but fewer than ten. The chain links TRBV3-1 (or the pseudogene TRBV3-2) to TRBJ2-2; possibly TRBD1 for D (5 bases). CDR3 length equals 13 residues. Germline V gene lookup returns CDR1 LGHDT and CDR2 YNNKEL (reference sequence). V was shortened by 1 base and J by 5 bases, with 5 bases between the two germline ends. Here the CDR3 reads CASSQAGTGELFF. The DNA for the CDR3 is TGTGCCAGCAGCCAAGCAGGGACCGGGGAGCTGTTTTTT.